Sequencing of this TCR beta chain was carried out in a study of cytomegalovirus exposure and HLA in healthy donors. Repertoires were generated with immunoSEQ multiplex PCR, while TCRdb's copy carries only in-frame clones and drops some. The profile shows about 130,000 clones, approximately 89% of them singletons. From germline, CDR1 is MNHEY and CDR2 SVGAGI. The V gene end was trimmed by 2 bases and the J gene end by 8 bases; junction bases not matched to a gene: 7. The CDR3 consists of 14 residues. The J gene is TRBJ1-2, the V gene TRBV6-5, with 8 bases lining up with TRBD1. The clonotype originates from a woman in her late teens or twenties in good health and CMV-seronegative. The sample taken for sequencing was PBMCs. CDR3 amino acids: CASSYGQGAGGYTF. The CDR3, as DNA: TGTGCCAGCAGTTACGGGCAGGGGGCGGGCGGCTACACCTTC.